Detailed here is one T cell receptor beta chain. This entry is derived from a study of shared clonotypes between healthy human individuals. Germline CDR1 reads SEHNR; CDR2 reads FQNEAQ (reference sequence). J lost 0 bases, V lost 8 bases, and 11 bases had no gene match. This CDR3 comprises 17 residues. CD8 cells classed as naive were CD45RO-negative and positively selected for CCR7, excluding terminally differentiated effector memory CD45RA+ cells. The test was conducted at deep level. Sequenced by immunoSEQ multiplex PCR; TCRdb stores in-frame clones only, minus some. This sample carries roughly 570,000 clones, roughly 98% of them seen once, and the ten largest clones take 0.3%.

This TCR was recovered from a man aged 25-45 years in good health. This chain links TRBV7-9 with TRBJ2-1, with TRBD2 identical over 9 bases. The sample comprised naive CD8+ T cells sorted from blood. This chain's CDR3 is CASYERSGGSSYNEQFF. The CDR3 bases are TGTGCCAGCTACGAACGGAGCGGGGGGAGCTCCTACAATGAGCAGTTCTTC.